This is a list of T cell receptor beta chains from one sample in a study of T cells in Graves' hyperthyroidism and ophthalmopathy. One entry per CDR3 protein results from TCRdb running MiXCR on the multiplex PCR reads. The sample has hundreds of thousands of distinct CDR3 sequences; just under 20% are singletons. The material sequenced was blood. The receptors were gathered from a man aged 35 to 55 with Graves' ophthalmopathy. Each CDR3 is given with its conserved first and last residue. Fields, in order: J gene, D gene, V gene, clone size, CDR3 DNA, CDR3 protein. A D gene is named only where the DNA matches it firmly. Clone sizes are given selectively: once, few, many, or a class where the clone is expanded.

J: TRBJ2-3; D: NA; V: TRBV29-1; size: NA; DNA: TGCAGCGACGTTGGGACTGTCGATGCGCAGTATTTT; CDR3: CSDVGTVDAQYF
J: TRBJ2-2; D: NA; V: TRBV2; size: NA; DNA: TGTGCCAGCAGCCCCACCCCTACCGGGATGAACACCGGGGAGCTGTTTTTT; CDR3: CASSPTPTGMNTGELFF
J: TRBJ2-3; D: NA; V: TRBV27; size: few; DNA: TGTGCCAGCAGTTTCTCGGGCGCCCGTACAGATACGCAGTATTTT; CDR3: CASSFSGARTDTQYF
J: TRBJ1-2; D: NA; V: TRBV19; size: NA; DNA: TGTGCCAGTCTCCGGGGGGACCTTAACTATGGCTACACCTTC; CDR3: CASLRGDLNYGYTF
J: TRBJ2-2; D: NA; V: TRBV7-3; size: NA; DNA: TGTGCCAGCAGCTTAACGTCGGGCGGTCGCACCGGGGAGCTGTTTTTT; CDR3: CASSLTSGGRTGELFF
J: TRBJ2-3; D: NA; V: TRBV28; size: many; DNA: TGTGCCAGCAGTTTGGCCCGGCCCTGGTATACGCAGTATTTT; CDR3: CASSLARPWYTQYF
J: TRBJ2-5; D: NA; V: TRBV7-9; size: NA; DNA: TGTGCCAGCAGCCCGATTGACTACCAAGAGACCCAGTACTTC; CDR3: CASSPIDYQETQYF
J: TRBJ1-2; D: NA; V: TRBV6-2/TRBV6-3; size: NA; DNA: TGTGCCAGCAGTTACTCCGACCCCTGGAACGATGGCTACACCTTC; CDR3: CASSYSDPWNDGYTF
J: TRBJ2-5; D: NA; V: TRBV7-3; size: many; DNA: TGTGCCAGCAGCTTATCATGGGAAGAGACCCAGTACTTC; CDR3: CASSLSWEETQYF
J: TRBJ1-1; D: NA; V: TRBV12-3/TRBV12-4; size: many; DNA: TGTGCCAGCAGTTTAGTGGAGGATTACACTGAAGCTTTCTTT; CDR3: CASSLVEDYTEAFF
J: TRBJ1-5; D: NA; V: TRBV6-1; size: NA; DNA: TGTGCCAGCAGTGAAGCGCGTGCTCAGCCCCAGCATTTT; CDR3: CASSEARAQPQHF
J: TRBJ2-5; D: NA; V: TRBV12-3/TRBV12-4; size: few; DNA: TGTGCCAGCAGTTTCCTGTCCGAGACCCAGTACTTC; CDR3: CASSFLSETQYF
J: TRBJ1-2; D: TRBD1; V: TRBV5-1; size: few; DNA: TGCGCCCCTCTACGGGACAGGGCGGACTATGGCTACACCTTC; CDR3: CAPLRDRADYGYTF
J: TRBJ2-5; D: NA; V: TRBV29-1; size: few; DNA: TGCAGCGTTGAACCACCAACGGGATTTGGGACCCAGTACTTC; CDR3: CSVEPPTGFGTQYF
J: TRBJ2-1; D: TRBD2; V: TRBV7-4; size: NA; DNA: TGTGCCAGCAGCGTAAATGCGGGAGGTTCACATGAGCAGTTCTTC; CDR3: CASSVNAGGSHEQFF
J: TRBJ2-1; D: NA; V: TRBV18; size: many; DNA: TGTGCCAGCTCTCCCCGGGAGAACAATGAGCAGTTCTTC; CDR3: CASSPRENNEQFF
J: TRBJ1-1; D: NA; V: TRBV5-1; size: NA; DNA: TGCGCCAGCCGGGGTCGGACACCTAACACTGAAGCTTCCTTT; CDR3: CASRGRTPNTEASF
J: TRBJ2-6; D: TRBD1; V: TRBV12-3/TRBV12-4; size: NA; DNA: TGTGCCAGCAACGTAAACAGGGGCTCTGGGGCCAACGTCCTGACTTTC; CDR3: CASNVNRGSGANVLTF
J: TRBJ1-1; D: NA; V: TRBV30; size: NA; DNA: TGTGCCTGGAGTGTACAAGGGAACACTGAAGCTTTCTTT; CDR3: CAWSVQGNTEAFF
J: TRBJ2-7; D: NA; V: TRBV11-2; size: many; DNA: TGTGCCAGCAGCGCCTTGCGGCAGGGGTACCACGAGCAGTACTTC; CDR3: CASSALRQGYHEQYF
J: TRBJ1-5; D: NA; V: TRBV18; size: few; DNA: TGTGCCAGCTCCTTCGACTCCCGGGGGAGCAATCAGCCCCAGCATTTT; CDR3: CASSFDSRGSNQPQHF
J: TRBJ2-2; D: TRBD2; V: TRBV9; size: few; DNA: TGTGCCAGCAGCGGAAGACTAGCGGGGGAGGATACCGGGGAGCTGTTTTTT; CDR3: CASSGRLAGEDTGELFF
J: TRBJ2-7; D: TRBD1; V: TRBV12-3/TRBV12-4; size: many; DNA: TGTGCCAGCAGTTCCCCCCCGACAGGGGCGAGCAGTGGCGAGCAGTACTTC; CDR3: CASSSPPTGASSGEQYF
J: TRBJ2-7; D: TRBD2; V: TRBV13; size: few; DNA: TGTGCCAGCAGCTTTCTAGCGGGAGAGGGCGAGCAGTACTTC; CDR3: CASSFLAGEGEQYF
J: TRBJ2-3; D: TRBD1; V: TRBV2; size: many; DNA: TGTGCCAGCAGTGAAGCACGGGGACAGGGGATGGATACGCAGTATTTT; CDR3: CASSEARGQGMDTQYF